The 2 T cell receptor beta chains listed next were all sequenced from one sample in a study of early T cells in non-severe SARS-CoV-2 infection. Each CDR3 protein is one row after TCRdb ran MiXCR on the 5' RACE reads. The table records around 83,000 distinct CDR3 sequences, more than 10% of them present only once. Sequencing was performed on whole blood, taken at baseline. These receptors originate from an adult who was a healthcare worker with PCR-confirmed SARS-CoV-2 infection or an uninfected control (not recorded which).

DNA of the CDR3: TGTGCCAGCAGAGAGGGGGGGGAAGAGACCCAGTACTTC. This codes for CASREGGEETQYF. V is TRBV28 and J is TRBJ2-5; possibly TRBD2 for D (7 bases). From germline, CDR1 is MDHEN and CDR2 SYDVKM. Deletions cut 6 bases from V and 3 bases from J, with 11 bases between. CDR3 length equals 13 residues.

V and J are TRBV11-1 and TRBJ1-2, with D unresolved. Germline V gene data show CDR1 as SGHAT and CDR2 as FQDESV (reference sequence). There are 16 residues in the CDR3. V was clipped by 4 bases and J by 7 bases, with 22 bases between them. In DNA, the CDR3 is TGTGCCAGCAGCTCTTTCACGGACCGATCCCTAGGTGGCTACACCTTC. It yields the protein CASSSFTDRSLGGYTF.